The 15 T cell receptor beta chains presented below share a single source sample, sequenced in a study of identical twins. Using its own MiXCR run on the 5' RACE reads, TCRdb lists one record per CDR3 protein. Of some 710,000 distinct CDR3 sequences detected, around 6% appear once; the ten largest clones hold 1.5% to 2%. Material: naive T cells sorted from blood. These receptor sequences come from a man aged 18-30 years in good health.

The rearrangement links TRBV29-1 to TRBJ2-5, with 7 nucleotides matching TRBD1. In germline, CDR1 is SQVTM, CDR2 ANQGSEA. V gave up 7 bases and J gave up 5 bases; unmatched junction bases: 13. There are 14 residues in the CDR3. The CDR3 region is CSDRPTGRLETQYF. For the CDR3, the DNA is TGCAGCGACCGTCCGACAGGGCGGCTTGAGACCCAGTACTTC.

This clonotype was detected ten times or more. CDR3 amino acids: CASRTDGSSYNEQFF. CDR3 in DNA: TGTGCCAGCAGAACAGACGGAAGCTCCTACAATGAGCAGTTCTTC. The J gene is TRBJ2-1, the V gene TRBV12-3 or TRBV12-4; D not resolved. This CDR3 is 15 amino acids long. V was trimmed by 6 bases and J by 0 bases, leaving 12 bases between them.

This clonotype was picked up a small number of times. V and J are TRBV30 and TRBJ2-5, with D possibly matching TRBD2 (5 bases). The germline CDR1 and CDR2 sequences are GTSNPN and SVGIG (reference sequence). Trimming shortened V by 3 bases and J by 3 bases, and 5 bases separated the two germline ends. CDR3 length equals 11 residues. The DNA for the CDR3 is TGTGCCTGGAGGAGGGAAGAGACCCAGTACTTC. It is translated as CAWRREETQYF.

This clonotype was counted between two and nine times. The V and J genes are TRBV24-1 and TRBJ2-2; possibly TRBD2 for D (6 bases). Germline CDR1 KGHDR, CDR2 SFDVKD. The CDR3 is made up of 16 amino acids. The germline V and J ends were trimmed by 5 bases and 4 bases, with 16 bases remaining between them. The CDR3 nucleotides read TGTGCCACCAGTGGCCTGGGAGGACTACGCACCGGGGAGCTGTTTTTT. Translation: CATSGLGGLRTGELFF.

The rearrangement joins TRBV4-1 to TRBJ2-6; D not resolved. Trimming removed 1 base from V and 0 bases from J, with 16 bases in between. The CDR3 contains 19 residues. Germline CDR1 and CDR2: MGHRA and YSYEKL. The CDR3 DNA reads TGCGCCAGCAGCCAAGGGGCGGATTCCCTCCTCTCTGGGGCCAACGTCCTGACTTTC. It codes for CASSQGADSLLSGANVLTF.

This clonotype was observed many times. This chain uses TRBV15 with TRBJ2-7; either TRBD1 or TRBD2 may fit D (5 bases each). This CDR3 is 14 amino acids long. V lost 0 bases and J 2 bases, leaving 8 bases between the germline ends. Germline V gene data show CDR1 as LNHNV and CDR2 as YYDKDF (reference sequence). CDR3 region: CATSRDEGPYEQYV. DNA for the CDR3: TGTGCCACCAGCAGAGATGAGGGACCCTACGAGCAGTACGTC.

The CDR3 protein is CASSHGTGTGELFF. The CDR3 DNA is TGTGCCAGCAGCCATGGAACGGGCACCGGGGAGCTGTTTTTT. The V call is TRBV7-8, the J call TRBJ2-2; the D is unclear. Germline CDR1 SGHVS, CDR2 FQNEAQ. V lost 5 bases, J lost 4 bases, and 11 bases lay in between. There are 14 residues in the CDR3.

This clonotype was counted ten times or more. The chain employs TRBV5-6 and TRBJ2-4, with D unresolved. V gave up 5 bases and J gave up 4 bases, with 19 bases separating them. CDR3 size: 16 residues. Per germline, CDR1 SGHDT and CDR2 YYEEEE. Here the CDR3 reads CASRRMGPSGKNIQYF. For the CDR3, the DNA is TGTGCCAGCAGAAGGATGGGCCCCTCGGGTAAAAACATTCAGTACTTC.

This clonotype was detected ten times or more. This chain links TRBV12-3 or TRBV12-4 with TRBJ1-5; D gene ambiguous. Deletions cut 3 bases from V and 2 bases from J, with 8 bases between. CDR3 length: 14 amino acids. CDR3 DNA: TGTGCCAGCAGTTTCGGGCAGGGCAATCAGCCCCAGCATTTT. Its protein product is CASSFGQGNQPQHF.

This clonotype came up a few times. This chain links TRBV7-3 with TRBJ2-5, with TRBD2 matching 8 bases. Germline CDR1 reads SGHTA; CDR2 reads FQGTGA. Unmatched junction bases numbered 5, after V lost 5 bases and J lost 0 bases. The CDR3 extends over 15 amino acids. The CDR3 region is CASSRTSMYQETQYF. The CDR3 DNA reads as TGTGCCAGCAGCCGGACTAGCATGTACCAAGAGACCCAGTACTTC.

In its sample, this clonotype was seen a few times. The chain combines TRBV27 with TRBJ1-4, with D hard to call. This CDR3 has 17 amino acids. CDR1 is MNHEY, CDR2 SMNVEV, per germline (reference sequence). The V and J ends lost 3 bases and 6 bases respectively, with 20 bases between them. The CDR3 loop is CASSFPPTVGVDEKLFF. The DNA for the CDR3 is TGTGCCAGCAGTTTCCCTCCCACTGTGGGCGTCGATGAAAAACTGTTTTTT.

This clonotype has ten or more counts. The CDR3 is CSVSVWDEQFF. As DNA, the CDR3 is TGCAGCGTTTCGGTTTGGGATGAGCAGTTCTTC. This chain links TRBV29-1 with TRBJ2-1; D is unresolved. CDR1 SQVTM and CDR2 ANQGSEA come from the germline V gene. The CDR3 has 11 residues. The V end lost 5 bases, the J end lost 8 bases, and 10 bases lay between the germline ends.

The V and J genes are TRBV27 and TRBJ1-5, with 9 bases fitting TRBD1. The ends lost 5 bases at V and 2 bases at J; junction bases unmatched: 7. This CDR3 is 16 amino acids long. Germline CDR1 reads MNHEY; CDR2 reads SMNVEV (reference sequence). The CDR3 region has the DNA TGTGCCAGCAGTCCACAGGGGGCCTGGGGCAATCAGCCCCAGCATTTT. Translated: CASSPQGAWGNQPQHF.

This chain joins TRBV6-1 and TRBJ1-2; a possible D gene is TRBD1 (5 bases). Germline V gives CDR1 MNHNS, CDR2 SASEGT. The ends were cut back, 5 bases at V and 6 bases at J, with 19 bases in the middle. The length of the CDR3 is 15 residues. The CDR3 region is CASSRVSGGGDGYTF. In nucleotides, the CDR3 is TGTGCCAGCAGTCGAGTCTCCGGGGGAGGGGATGGCTACACCTTC.

This clonotype was recorded many times. This chain joins TRBV29-1 and TRBJ1-1, with D uncertain. Germline CDR1 and CDR2: SQVTM and ANQGSEA. V was cut by 7 bases and J by 1 base, with 10 bases left in between. This CDR3 has 12 amino acids. The CDR3 reads CSAKLQNTEAFF. The CDR3 nucleotides read TGCAGCGCCAAACTCCAGAACACTGAAGCTTTCTTT.